The T cell receptor (beta chain) under discussion was sequenced for a study of blood T cell repertoires in COVID-19 (dated by TCRdb to 2020 to 2021). For the study in its entirety: Collaborator samples came from the United States, Italy and Spain and covered acute and convalescent phases of COVID-19. The prospective study material was composed of cDNA or gDNA derived from T cells, B-cell-depleted T cells, or PBMCs. The dataset comprised deeply sampled blood TCRbeta repertoires from subjects exposed to, actively infected with, or recovered from COVID-19. A freely available public database, intended as a resource for researchers studying the immune response to SARS-CoV-2, is where the repertoires were released. Samples came from the ongoing ImmuneRACE study (first 160 participants) plus 1,254 subjects from 6 global collaborators. Nearly every sample came with metadata listing a de-identified subject ID, COVID-19 status, age in years and sex. Where HLA class I and class II types were available, the types were taken from metadata supplied by the sample provider, not from assay-based typing.

Whole blood was collected in K2EDTA tubes by collaborating institutions according to the institutions' own protocols. For TCRbeta analysis, collaborators shipped samples in one of three forms: frozen whole blood, isolated PBMCs, or DNA extracted from either of those sample types. The CDR3 runs 11 amino acids, cysteine and phenylalanine included. Only the CDR3 portion is preserved as DNA: 33 bases, with reading frame beginning at the first base. A distance of 4 bases separates the germline ends of V and J, which lose 5 bases and 3 bases respectively. CDR1 and CDR2, looked up from the germline V gene (reference sequence), are LNHDA and SQIVND. TCRbeta CDR3 regions were amplified from genomic DNA by means of the immunoSEQ Assay, a bias-controlled multiplex PCR. In the original analysis: Within the assay, amplification of reference gene primers was used to estimate how many nucleated cells each sample contained. To quantify the absolute abundance of each unique TCRbeta CDR3 rearrangement, sequence reads were collapsed and filtered. For each sample, productive Simpson clonality was calculated as the square root of Simpson's diversity index over productive rearrangements. Not all clones reach the TCRdb copy of this immuneACCESS table, which keeps in-frame sequences only. Checked studies attribute under half of the gap to unresolved V genes and leave the rest unexplained. That table is the source of V, J and clone size, and D and trimming were worked out from the DNA. This sample has 90,000 to 120,000 clones in its table, and about 87% of those were observed once. Of the sample, approximately 6.8% falls within the top ten clones.

In regard to this clone: Its antigen is still unknown. Base qualities are not recorded, but no much larger clone differs from it by a single base.

Findings and caveats that apply to the study as a whole: The quantity of clinical and demographic metadata differed by source and by participant and was supplied without curation.

Sequences were obtained from peripheral blood. This receptor chain uses TRBV19 and TRBJ1-2; the D gene remains uncertain. This sequence was found in a man aged 45 to 65 with active or convalescent COVID-19. CDR3 loop: CASSSDYGYTF. The nucleotides are TGTGCCAGTAGTTCCGACTATGGCTACACCTTC.